This T cell receptor beta chain was documented in a study of shared clonotypes between healthy human individuals. V lost 2 bases, J lost 5 bases, and 6 bases lay in between. The CDR3 loop spans 12 amino acids. CDR1 is MNHEY and CDR2 is SMNVEV in the germline V gene (reference sequence). Profiling relied on immunoSEQ multiplex PCR, and the TCRdb table lists in-frame clones only, not all of them. The profile shows some 530,000 clones, around 73% of them singletons. The source of this sequence is a woman in her thirties or forties in good health. Some clones in this sample may be carry-over from other donors' samples. The specimen was PBMCs. The chain employs TRBV27 and TRBJ2-5; D not resolved. This chain's CDR3 is CASSLVGETQYF. The CDR3, as DNA: TGTGCCAGCAGTTTAGTGGGGGAGACCCAGTACTTC.